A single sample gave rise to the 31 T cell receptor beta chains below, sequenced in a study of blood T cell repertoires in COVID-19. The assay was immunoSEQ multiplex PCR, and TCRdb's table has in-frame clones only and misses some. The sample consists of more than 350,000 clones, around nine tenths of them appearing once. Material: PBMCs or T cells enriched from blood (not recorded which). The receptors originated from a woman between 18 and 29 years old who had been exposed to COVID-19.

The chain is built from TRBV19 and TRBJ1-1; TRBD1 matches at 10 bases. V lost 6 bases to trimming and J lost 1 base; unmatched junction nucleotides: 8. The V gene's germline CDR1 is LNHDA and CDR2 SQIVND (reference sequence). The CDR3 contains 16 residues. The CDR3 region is CASRHDRGQGNTEAFF. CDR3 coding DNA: TGTGCCAGTAGACATGACAGGGGGCAGGGGAACACTGAAGCTTTCTTT.

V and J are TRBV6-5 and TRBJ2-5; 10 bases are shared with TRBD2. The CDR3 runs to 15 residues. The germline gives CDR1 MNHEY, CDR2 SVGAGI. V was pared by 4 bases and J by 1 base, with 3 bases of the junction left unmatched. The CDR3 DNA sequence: TGTGCCAGCAGTTTAGCGGGGGGCCTCCAAGAGACCCAGTACTTC. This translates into CASSLAGGLQETQYF.

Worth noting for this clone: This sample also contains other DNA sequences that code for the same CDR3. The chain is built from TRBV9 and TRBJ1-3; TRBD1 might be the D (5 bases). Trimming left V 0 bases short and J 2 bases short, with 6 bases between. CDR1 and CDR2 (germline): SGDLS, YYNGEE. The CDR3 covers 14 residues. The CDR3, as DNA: TGTGCCAGCAGCGTAGGCAGGGCTGGAAACACCATATATTTT. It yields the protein CASSVGRAGNTIYF.

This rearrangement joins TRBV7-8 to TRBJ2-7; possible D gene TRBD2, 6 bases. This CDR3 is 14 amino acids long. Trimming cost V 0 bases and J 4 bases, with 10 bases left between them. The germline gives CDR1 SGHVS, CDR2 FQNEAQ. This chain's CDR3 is CASSLAGGAYEQYF. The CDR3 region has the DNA TGTGCCAGCAGCTTAGCGGGGGGAGCTTACGAGCAGTACTTC. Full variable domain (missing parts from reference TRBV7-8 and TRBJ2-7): GAGVSQSPRYKVAKRGQDVALRCDPISGHVSLFWYQQALGQGPEFLTYFQNEAQLDKSGLPSDRFFAERPEGSVSTLKIQRTQQEDSAVYLCASSLAGGAYEQYFGPGTRLTVT.

The DNA for the CDR3 is TGTGCCAGCATGACAGGGCACTATGGCTACACCTTC. This codes for CASMTGHYGYTF. This rearrangement joins TRBV19 to TRBJ1-2; 7 bases agree with TRBD1. V gave up 9 bases and J gave up 3 bases; unmatched junction bases: 4. This CDR3 is 12 amino acids long. Germline-derived CDR1 and CDR2 are LNHDA and SQIVND (reference sequence).

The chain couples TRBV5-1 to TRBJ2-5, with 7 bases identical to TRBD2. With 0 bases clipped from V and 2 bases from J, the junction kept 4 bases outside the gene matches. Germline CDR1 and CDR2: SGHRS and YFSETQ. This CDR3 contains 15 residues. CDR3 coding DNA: TGCGCCAGCAGCTTGGCCGGACTAGATCAAGAGACCCAGTACTTC. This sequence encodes CASSLAGLDQETQYF.

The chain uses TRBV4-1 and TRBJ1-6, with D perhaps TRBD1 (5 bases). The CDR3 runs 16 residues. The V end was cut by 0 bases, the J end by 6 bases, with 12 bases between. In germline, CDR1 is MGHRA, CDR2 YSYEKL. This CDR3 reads CASSQEGGDLNSPLHF. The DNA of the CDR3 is TGCGCCAGCAGCCAAGAGGGAGGGGATCTTAATTCACCCCTCCACTTT.

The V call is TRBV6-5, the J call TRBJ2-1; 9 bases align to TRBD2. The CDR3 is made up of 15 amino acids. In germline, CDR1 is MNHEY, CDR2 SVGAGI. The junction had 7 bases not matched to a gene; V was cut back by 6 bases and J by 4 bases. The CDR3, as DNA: TGTGCCAGCAGATGGGTAGCGGGAGCTTACAATGAGCAGTTCTTC. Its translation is CASRWVAGAYNEQFF.

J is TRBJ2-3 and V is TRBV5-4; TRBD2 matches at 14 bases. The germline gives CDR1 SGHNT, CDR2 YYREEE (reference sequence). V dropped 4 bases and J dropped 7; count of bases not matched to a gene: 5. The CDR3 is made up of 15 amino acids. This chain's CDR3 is CASSQGLAGDYTQYF. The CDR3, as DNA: TGTGCCAGCAGCCAGGGACTAGCGGGAGACTATACGCAGTATTTT.

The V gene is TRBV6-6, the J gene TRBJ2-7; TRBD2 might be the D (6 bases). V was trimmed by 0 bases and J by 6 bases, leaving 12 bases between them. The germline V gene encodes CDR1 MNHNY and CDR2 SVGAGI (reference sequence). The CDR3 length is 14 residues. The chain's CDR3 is CASSYSAGLGEQYF. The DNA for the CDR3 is TGTGCCAGCAGTTACTCGGCGGGGCTAGGCGAGCAGTACTTC.

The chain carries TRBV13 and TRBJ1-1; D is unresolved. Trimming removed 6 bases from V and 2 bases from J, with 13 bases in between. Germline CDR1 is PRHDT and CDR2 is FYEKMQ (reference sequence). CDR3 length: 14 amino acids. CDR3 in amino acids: CASRAAGKNTEAFF. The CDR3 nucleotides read TGTGCCAGCAGGGCTGCGGGGAAAAACACTGAAGCTTTCTTT.

The chain's CDR3 is CAISEAGVVNQPQHF. The CDR3 bases are TGTGCCATCAGTGAGGCGGGGGTGGTGAATCAGCCCCAGCATTTT. The J gene is TRBJ1-5, the V gene TRBV10-3; weak D call: TRBD1 (5 bases). Germline CDR1 ENHRY, CDR2 SYGVKD. V lost 2 bases, J lost 4 bases, and 12 bases lay in between. The length of the CDR3 is 15 residues.

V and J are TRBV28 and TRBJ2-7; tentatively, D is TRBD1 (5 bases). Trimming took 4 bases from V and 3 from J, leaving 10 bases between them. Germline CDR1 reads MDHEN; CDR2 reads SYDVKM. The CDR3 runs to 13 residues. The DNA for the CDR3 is TGTGCCAGCAGTTCGACAGCTAGCTACGAGCAGTACTTC. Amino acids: CASSSTASYEQYF.

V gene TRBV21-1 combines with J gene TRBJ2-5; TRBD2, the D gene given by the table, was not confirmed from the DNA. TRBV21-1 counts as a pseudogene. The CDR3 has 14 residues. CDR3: CASSNLREQETQYF. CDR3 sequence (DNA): TGTGCCAGCAGCAACTTACGGGAGCAAGAGACCCAGTACTTC.

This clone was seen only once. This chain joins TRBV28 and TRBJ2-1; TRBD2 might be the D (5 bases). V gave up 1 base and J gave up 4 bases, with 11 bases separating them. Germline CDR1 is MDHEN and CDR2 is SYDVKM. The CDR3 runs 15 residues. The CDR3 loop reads CASSLLVLEYNEQFF. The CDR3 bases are TGTGCCAGCAGTTTATTGGTACTAGAATACAATGAGCAGTTCTTC.

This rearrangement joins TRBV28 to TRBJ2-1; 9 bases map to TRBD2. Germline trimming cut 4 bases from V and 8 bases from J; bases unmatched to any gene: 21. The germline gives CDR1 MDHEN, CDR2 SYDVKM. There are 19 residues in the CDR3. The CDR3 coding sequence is TGTGCCAGCAGTTCGCCCACCCCAGCTACGCGGGGGGGCCGGTATGAGCAGTTCTTC. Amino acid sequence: CASSSPTPATRGGRYEQFF.

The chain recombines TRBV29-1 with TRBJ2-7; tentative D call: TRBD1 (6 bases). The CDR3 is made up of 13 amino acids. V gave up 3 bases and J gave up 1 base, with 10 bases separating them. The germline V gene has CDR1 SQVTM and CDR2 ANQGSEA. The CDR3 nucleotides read TGCAGCGTTGACTTACAGGGTTCCTACGAGCAGTACTTC. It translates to CSVDLQGSYEQYF.

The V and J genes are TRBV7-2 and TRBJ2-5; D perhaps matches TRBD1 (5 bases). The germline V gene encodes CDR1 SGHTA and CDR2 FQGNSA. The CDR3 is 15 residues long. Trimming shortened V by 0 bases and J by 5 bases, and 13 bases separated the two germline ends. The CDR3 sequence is CASSLAAQGWETQYF. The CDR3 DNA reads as TGTGCCAGCAGCTTAGCGGCCCAGGGTTGGGAGACCCAGTACTTC. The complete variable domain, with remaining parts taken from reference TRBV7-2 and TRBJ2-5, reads GAGVSQSPSNKVTEKGKDVELRCDPISGHTALYWYRQSLGQGLEFLIYFQGNSAPDKSGLPSDRFSAERTGGSVSTLTIQRTQQEDSAVYLCASSLAAQGWETQYFGPGTRLLVL.

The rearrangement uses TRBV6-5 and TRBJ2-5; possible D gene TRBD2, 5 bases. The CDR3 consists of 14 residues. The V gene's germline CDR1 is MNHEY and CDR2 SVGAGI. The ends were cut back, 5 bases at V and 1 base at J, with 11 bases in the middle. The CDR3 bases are TGTGCCAGCAGTCCTGGACTTCTCCAAGAGACCCAGTACTTC. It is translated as CASSPGLLQETQYF.

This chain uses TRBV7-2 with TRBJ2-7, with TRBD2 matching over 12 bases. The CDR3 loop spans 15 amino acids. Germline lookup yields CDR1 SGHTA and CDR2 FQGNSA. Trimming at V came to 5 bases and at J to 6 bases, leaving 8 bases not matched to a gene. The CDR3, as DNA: TGTGCCAGCAGCGCGGGACTAGCGGGCACAATCGAGCAGTACTTC. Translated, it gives CASSAGLAGTIEQYF. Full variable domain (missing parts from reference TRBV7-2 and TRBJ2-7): GAGVSQSPSNKVTEKGKDVELRCDPISGHTALYWYRQSLGQGLEFLIYFQGNSAPDKSGLPSDRFSAERTGGSVSTLTIQRTQQEDSAVYLCASSAGLAGTIEQYFGPGTRLTVT.

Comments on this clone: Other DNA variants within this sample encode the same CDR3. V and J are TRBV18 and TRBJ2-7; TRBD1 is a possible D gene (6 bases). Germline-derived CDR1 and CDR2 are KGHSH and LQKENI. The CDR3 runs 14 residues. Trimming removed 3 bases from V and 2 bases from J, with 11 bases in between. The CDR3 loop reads CASSPPGQTYEQYF. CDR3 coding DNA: TGTGCCAGCTCACCCCCAGGACAGACCTACGAGCAGTACTTC.

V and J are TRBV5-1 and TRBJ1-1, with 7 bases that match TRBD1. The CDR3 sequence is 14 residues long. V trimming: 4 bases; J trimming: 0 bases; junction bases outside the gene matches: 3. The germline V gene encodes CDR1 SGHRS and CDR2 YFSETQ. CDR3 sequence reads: CASSPGQVNTEAFF. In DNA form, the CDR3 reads TGCGCCAGCAGCCCCGGACAGGTGAACACTGAAGCTTTCTTT.

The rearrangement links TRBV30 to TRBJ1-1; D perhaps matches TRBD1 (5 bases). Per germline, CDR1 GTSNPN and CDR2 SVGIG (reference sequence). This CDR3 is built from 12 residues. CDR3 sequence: CAWGRVNTEAFF. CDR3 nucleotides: TGTGCATGGGGACGGGTGAACACTGAAGCTTTCTTT.

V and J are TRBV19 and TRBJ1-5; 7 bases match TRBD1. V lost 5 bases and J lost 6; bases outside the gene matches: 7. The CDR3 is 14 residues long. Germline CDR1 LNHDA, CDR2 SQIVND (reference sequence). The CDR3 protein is CASSLTGVAQPQHF. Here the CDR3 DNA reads TGTGCCAGTAGTCTTACAGGGGTGGCTCAGCCCCAGCATTTT.

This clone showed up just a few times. CDR3 sequence reads: CSVEKGAGEKLFF. CDR3 sequence (DNA): TGCAGCGTTGAAAAGGGGGCAGGTGAAAAACTGTTTTTT. The V call is TRBV29-1, the J call TRBJ1-4; 7 bases are a match to TRBD1. Germline values: CDR1 SQVTM, CDR2 ANQGSEA. J lost 7 bases, V lost 2 bases, and 4 bases had no gene match. The CDR3 consists of 13 residues.

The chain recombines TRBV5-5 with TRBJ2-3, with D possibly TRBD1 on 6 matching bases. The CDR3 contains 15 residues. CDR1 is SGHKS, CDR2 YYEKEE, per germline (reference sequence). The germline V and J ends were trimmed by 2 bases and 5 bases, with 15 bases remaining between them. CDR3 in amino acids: CASSLTAGDGDTQYF. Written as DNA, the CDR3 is TGTGCCAGCAGCTTAACCGCAGGGGATGGAGATACGCAGTATTTT.

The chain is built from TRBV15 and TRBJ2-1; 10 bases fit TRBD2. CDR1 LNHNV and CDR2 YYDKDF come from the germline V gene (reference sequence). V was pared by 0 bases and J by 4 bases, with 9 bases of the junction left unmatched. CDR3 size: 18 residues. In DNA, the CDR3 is TGTGCCACCAGCAGAGATAGTGTTAGCGGGGGGTCTTACAATGAGCAGTTCTTC. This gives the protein CATSRDSVSGGSYNEQFF. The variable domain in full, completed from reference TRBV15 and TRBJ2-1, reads DAMVIQNPRYQVTQFGKPVTLSCSQTLNHNVMYWYQQKSSQAPKLLFHYYDKDFNNEADTPDNFQSRRPNTSFCFLDIRSPGLGDTAMYLCATSRDSVSGGSYNEQFFGPGTRLTVL.

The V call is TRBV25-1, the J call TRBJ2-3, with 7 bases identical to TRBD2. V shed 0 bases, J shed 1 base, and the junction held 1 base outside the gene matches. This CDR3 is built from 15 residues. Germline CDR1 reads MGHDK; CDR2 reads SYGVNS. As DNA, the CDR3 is TGTGCCAGCAGTGAATATCTAGCGGGCACAGATACGCAGTATTTT. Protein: CASSEYLAGTDTQYF.

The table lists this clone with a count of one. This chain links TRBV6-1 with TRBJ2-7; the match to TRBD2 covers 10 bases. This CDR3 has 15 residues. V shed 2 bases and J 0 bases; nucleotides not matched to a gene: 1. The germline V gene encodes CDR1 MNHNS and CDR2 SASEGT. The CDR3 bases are TGTGCCAGCAGTGAAATAGCGGGGGGCTCCTACGAGCAGTACTTC. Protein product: CASSEIAGGSYEQYF.

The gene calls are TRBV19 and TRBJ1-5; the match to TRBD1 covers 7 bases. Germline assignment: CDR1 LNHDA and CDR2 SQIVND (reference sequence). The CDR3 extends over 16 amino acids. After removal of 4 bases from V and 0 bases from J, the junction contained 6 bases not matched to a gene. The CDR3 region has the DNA TGTGCCAGTAGTACCCAGACAGGGAATAGCAATCAGCCCCAGCATTTT. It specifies CASSTQTGNSNQPQHF.

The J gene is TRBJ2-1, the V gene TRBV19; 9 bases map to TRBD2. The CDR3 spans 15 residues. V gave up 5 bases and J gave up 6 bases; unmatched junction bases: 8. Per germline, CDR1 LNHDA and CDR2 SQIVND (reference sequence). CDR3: CASSRGRALANEQFF. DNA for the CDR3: TGTGCCAGTAGTCGCGGGAGGGCCTTGGCCAATGAGCAGTTCTTC.